The rows below give T cell receptor beta chains drawn from one sample of a study of blood T cell repertoires in COVID-19. The table came from immunoSEQ multiplex PCR; TCRdb's copy has only in-frame clones and leaves some out. The sample carries approximately 88,000 clones, under 90% recorded once. The sample taken for sequencing was peripheral blood. All receptors come from an older woman with acute or convalescent COVID-19. CDR3s include the opening cysteine and the closing phenylalanine or tryptophan. A D gene is named only where the DNA matches it firmly.

V gene	D gene	CDR3 protein
TRBV21-1	-	CASGETGISNQPQHF
TRBV27	-	CASSLTGIRGYTF
TRBV5-1	TRBD1	CASSITNRGEEQFF
TRBV10-1	TRBD1	CASSDYGQGSGYGYTF
TRBV3-1/TRBV3-2	TRBD2	CASSLRRGGDTGELFF
TRBV28	TRBD2	CASSFRAGGPYNEQFF
TRBV2	-	CASSQDLSSYNEQFF
TRBV27	TRBD2	CASSLWSGRVTGELFF
TRBV3-1/TRBV3-2	-	CASSREQRVGTIYF
TRBV11-3	-	CASSGEDEKLFF
TRBV10-3	-	CAISERQPSTDTQYF
TRBV5-5	TRBD1	CASSPGQGSTHYGYTF
TRBV19	TRBD1	CASSMGRGQGGSYGYTF
TRBV24-1	-	CATSVTGNEQFF
TRBV3-1/TRBV3-2	TRBD2	CASSHAGGGETQYF
TRBV10-3	-	CAITLTELTNTGELFF
TRBV7-2	-	CASSYGGQGNQETQYF
TRBV25-1	-	CASSSDTGELFF
TRBV4-1	TRBD1	CASSQEETGGANSQPQHF
TRBV7-2	TRBD2	CASSSWASGEETQYF
TRBV11-2	TRBD1	CASSEMGTGGSGYTF
TRBV6-6	-	CASSVGSYNEQFF
TRBV28	-	CASSSPGGRGATNEKLFF
TRBV28	-	CASKGSRGEAFF
TRBV7-9	-	CASSFEQGRSYNSPLHF
TRBV29-1	-	CSVRVVGFGELFF
TRBV19	-	CASSIEHRSTEAFF
TRBV5-5	-	CASSLEWAGGGYTF
TRBV5-1	TRBD1	CASSLDRVDEKLFF
TRBV3-1/TRBV3-2	TRBD1	CASSQGGIRGYLSEAFF
TRBV28	-	CASKLGVNEKLFF
TRBV3-1/TRBV3-2	TRBD1	CASSQVGGGQPSFYGYTF
TRBV5-6	TRBD1	CASSDQGAGANVLTF
TRBV27	TRBD1	CASRRQGAGETQYF
TRBV28	TRBD2	CASSLGLAGGFNEQFF
TRBV13	-	CASSLGLEGMNTEAFF
TRBV20-1	TRBD1	CSAGGQGKPQHF
TRBV6-1	TRBD1	CASSDPPAQGQGVNYGYTF
TRBV6-6	TRBD1	CASSYRQGALEKLFF
TRBV6-5	-	CASSFRRSETQYF